This T cell receptor (beta chain) was captured by sequencing in a study of blood T cell repertoires in COVID-19. This CDR3 has 15 amino acids. With 3 bases clipped from V and 2 bases from J, the junction kept 5 bases outside the gene matches. Germline-derived CDR1 and CDR2 are SGHDT and YYEEEE. Assay: immunoSEQ multiplex PCR; the TCRdb copy retains only in-frame clones and omits some. The sample has approximately 110,000 clones, about 80% seen once. The chain has TRBV5-6 and TRBJ1-1; 9 bases fit TRBD1. The sequenced sample consisted of peripheral blood. The TCR was taken from a woman aged 50 to 60 with acute or convalescent COVID-19. The CDR3 region is CASSWGTGLNTEAFF. In DNA form, the CDR3 reads TGTGCCAGCAGCTGGGGGACAGGGTTAAACACTGAAGCTTTCTTT.